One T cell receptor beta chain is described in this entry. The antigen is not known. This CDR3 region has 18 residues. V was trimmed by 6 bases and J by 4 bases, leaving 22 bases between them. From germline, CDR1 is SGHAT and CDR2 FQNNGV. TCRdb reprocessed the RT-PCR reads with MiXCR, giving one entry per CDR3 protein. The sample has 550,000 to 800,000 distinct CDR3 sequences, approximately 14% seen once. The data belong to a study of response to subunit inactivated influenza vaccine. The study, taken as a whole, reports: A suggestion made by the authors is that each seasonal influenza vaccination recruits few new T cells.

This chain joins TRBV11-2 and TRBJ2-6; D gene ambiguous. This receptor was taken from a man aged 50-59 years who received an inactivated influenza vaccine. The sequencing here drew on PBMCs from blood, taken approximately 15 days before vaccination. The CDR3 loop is CASRRSGHSQRGANVLTF. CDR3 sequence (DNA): TGTGCCAGCAGACGCTCCGGGCACTCTCAGAGGGGGGCCAACGTCCTGACTTTC.